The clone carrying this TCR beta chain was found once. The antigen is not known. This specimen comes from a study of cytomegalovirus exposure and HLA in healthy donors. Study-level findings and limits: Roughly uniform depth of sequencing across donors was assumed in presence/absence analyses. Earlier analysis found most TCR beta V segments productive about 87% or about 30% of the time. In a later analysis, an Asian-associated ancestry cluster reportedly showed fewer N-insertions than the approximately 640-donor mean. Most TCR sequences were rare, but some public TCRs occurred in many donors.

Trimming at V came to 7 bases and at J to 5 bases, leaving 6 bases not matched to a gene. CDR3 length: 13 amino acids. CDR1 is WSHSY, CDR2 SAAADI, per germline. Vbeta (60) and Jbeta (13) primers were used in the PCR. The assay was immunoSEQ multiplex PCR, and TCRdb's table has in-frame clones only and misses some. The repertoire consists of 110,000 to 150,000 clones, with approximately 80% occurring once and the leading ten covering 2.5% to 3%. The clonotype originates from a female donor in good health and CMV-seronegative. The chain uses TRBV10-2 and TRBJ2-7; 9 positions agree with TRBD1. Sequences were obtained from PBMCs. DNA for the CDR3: TGCGCCAGCATAGGGACAGGGTCGAACGAGCAGTACTTC. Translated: CASIGTGSNEQYF.